The clone carrying this T cell receptor (beta chain) is medium-sized. The entry originates in a study of HIV-infected patients and healthy controls. Reverse transcription used 450 to 650 ng RNA and constant-region primers for alpha and beta. Alpha and beta chain libraries were made separately by chain-specific third strand synthesis with multiplexing indices. A single record per CDR3 protein comes from TCRdb applying MiXCR to the 5' RACE reads. The sample records under 5,000 distinct CDR3 sequences, more than 5.5% being singletons. Antiretroviral therapy had run roughly three months, about 14 weeks, before follow-up blood collection. The repertoire came from unfractionated whole blood and reflected all unsorted peripheral T cells. V was pared by 8 bases and J by 4 bases, with 5 bases of the junction left unmatched. Germline V lookup: CDR1 SGHAT, CDR2 FQNNGV. This CDR3 contains 14 residues.

J is TRBJ2-3 and V is TRBV11-2, with 11 positions matching TRBD2. The sequencing here drew on blood, taken during antiretroviral therapy. The origin of this receptor is an adult with HIV infection. In nucleotides, the CDR3 is TGTGCCAGCCGACTAGCGGGGATGGCAGATACGCAGTATTTT. Translation gives CASRLAGMADTQYF.